This is a list of T cell receptor beta chains from one sample in a study of T cell responses to AZD1222 COVID-19 vaccine. Sequencing was performed with immunoSEQ multiplex PCR; in TCRdb, only in-frame clones are kept and a portion is missing. The sample consists of approximately 200,000 clones, more than 85% of them appearing once. The sequences come from peripheral blood, collected 28 days after the second AZD1222 dose. The receptors derive from an adult who received the AZD1222 COVID-19 vaccine. Both conserved end residues are trimmed from each CDR3. The D gene is left open where the match is weak. Expanded clones get a size class; other rows say once, few or many, or leave the size out.

V	D	J	size	CDR3
TRBV19	.	TRBJ1-4	.	ASSIAGATNEKLF
TRBV6-4	TRBD2	TRBJ2-3	.	ASSAPSGLITDTQY
TRBV19	.	TRBJ1-5	.	ASSGPILLPQH
TRBV7-3	TRBD1	TRBJ2-5	.	ASSWDSQETQY
TRBV5-1	TRBD1	TRBJ2-2	once	ASSLVSGGYTGELF
TRBV27	.	TRBJ2-7	.	ASSLGQGNYEQY
TRBV27	.	TRBJ2-6	.	ASRGSGANVLT
TRBV6-2/TRBV6-3	.	TRBJ2-7	.	ASSVGINYEQY
TRBV9	.	TRBJ1-1	.	ASSVNVNTEAF
TRBV27	TRBD1	TRBJ1-5	.	ASSFRGIEQPQH
TRBV28	.	TRBJ2-5	.	ASSLPWETQY
TRBV5-5	TRBD2	TRBJ2-1	.	ASSLATSGYPYNEQF
TRBV27	.	TRBJ1-5	.	ASSSSGPSQPQH
TRBV2	.	TRBJ2-5	.	ASSAGMVETQY
TRBV5-4	.	TRBJ2-7	.	ASSLDQSSSYEQY
TRBV30	TRBD1	TRBJ1-5	few	AYQTGNGNQPQH
TRBV4-2	TRBD2	TRBJ2-2	.	ASSQLPAGGPGELF
TRBV7-2	.	TRBJ1-1	few	ASSLGYRVLGAF
TRBV30	TRBD2	TRBJ2-7	.	AWGGGMAFEQY
TRBV6-5	TRBD2	TRBJ2-2	.	ASSRTGGTGELF
TRBV18	.	TRBJ2-7	.	ASSPGEAGRLYEQY
TRBV28	TRBD1	TRBJ2-6	once	ATKPGQGVSGANVLT
TRBV2	TRBD1	TRBJ1-5	.	ASSVGTGSSPNQPQH
TRBV4-1	TRBD1	TRBJ1-2	.	ASSQGPGQGWVGYT
TRBV5-4	.	TRBJ2-4	.	ASSLTGFNRNIQY
TRBV5-4	.	TRBJ2-2	.	ASSLVGAFPPEELF
TRBV6-1	TRBD1	TRBJ1-5	once	ASSVSGTGGIQPQH
TRBV5-1	.	TRBJ2-2	.	ASSLERGETGELF
TRBV15	.	TRBJ1-4	.	ATSRDTLATNEKLF
TRBV4-1	.	TRBJ2-1	.	ASSQVGESPTNEQF
TRBV29-1	.	TRBJ2-1	once	SVEAGDIGVGTGETYNEQF
TRBV7-2	TRBD2	TRBJ2-1	.	ASSPLVSSGNHEQF
TRBV6-6	TRBD1	TRBJ1-1	.	ASSYTTGSPEAF
TRBV2	.	TRBJ2-5	.	ASSRAGQETQY
TRBV7-2	TRBD2	TRBJ2-7	.	ASSLKLAGGPGEQY
TRBV7-9	TRBD2	TRBJ2-3	.	ASAQTGGGTDTQY
TRBV7-3	TRBD1	TRBJ2-4	.	ASSANRGDIQY
TRBV10-1	.	TRBJ2-2	few	ASSDQGRETGELF
TRBV27	TRBD1	TRBJ1-2	.	ASSSATGVFYGYT
TRBV18	TRBD1	TRBJ1-1	.	ASSPPAGGLNTEAF
TRBV7-9	.	TRBJ2-7	.	ASTWGLLSSYEQY
TRBV6-5	.	TRBJ2-7	.	ASILSPGEQY
TRBV7-2	TRBD1	TRBJ1-1	.	ASSFLGQGGNTEAF
TRBV25-1	.	TRBJ2-1	few	ASSEGTGTYNEQF
TRBV7-2	.	TRBJ2-2	.	ASSLVATTGELF
TRBV7-3	.	TRBJ2-1	.	ASSFEGYNEQF
TRBV7-3	TRBD1	TRBJ2-7	few	ASSLRTGDEQY